What follows describes a single T cell receptor beta chain. This record comes from a study of blood T cell repertoires in COVID-19. Study-wide background: Sources were T cells, B-cell-depleted T cells, or PBMCs; the material itself was cDNA or gDNA.

Using immunoSEQ multiplex PCR, the repertoire was profiled, and TCRdb retains in-frame clones only, with some absent. The sample holds roughly 250,000 clones, about 85% seen once. Trimming cost V 3 bases and J 4 bases, with 15 bases left between them. CDR3 length: 15 residues. Germline V gene lookup returns CDR1 SGHDT and CDR2 YYEEEE. The specimen was PBMCs or T cells enriched from blood (not recorded which). This chain links TRBV5-6 with TRBJ2-3; D perhaps matches TRBD1 (5 bases). The sequence was obtained from a woman aged 45 to 65 who had recovered from COVID-19. The CDR3 loop reads CASSWSRVLPDTQYF. CDR3 coding DNA: TGTGCCAGCAGCTGGTCCAGGGTGCTCCCAGATACGCAGTATTTT.